This TCR beta chain was retrieved from a study of T cell responses to AZD1222 COVID-19 vaccine. The CDR3 runs 15 residues. Between the trimmed V and J ends, which lost 4 bases and 6 bases, there was a span of 17 bases. Per germline, CDR1 LGHDT and CDR2 YNNKEL (reference sequence). The protocol was immunoSEQ multiplex PCR, while the TCRdb copy is restricted to in-frame clones and leaves out a portion. Here the sample spans 45,000 to 60,000 clones, about 90% being singletons. This receptor was identified in an adult in good health. The V and J genes are TRBV3-1 (or the pseudogene TRBV3-2) and TRBJ2-3; D call uncertain. The sequenced sample was peripheral blood, obtained on day 0 of AZD1222 vaccination. CDR3: CASSPRPISADTQYF. In DNA, the CDR3 is TGTGCCAGCAGCCCCCGGCCCATTTCCGCGGATACGCAGTATTTT.